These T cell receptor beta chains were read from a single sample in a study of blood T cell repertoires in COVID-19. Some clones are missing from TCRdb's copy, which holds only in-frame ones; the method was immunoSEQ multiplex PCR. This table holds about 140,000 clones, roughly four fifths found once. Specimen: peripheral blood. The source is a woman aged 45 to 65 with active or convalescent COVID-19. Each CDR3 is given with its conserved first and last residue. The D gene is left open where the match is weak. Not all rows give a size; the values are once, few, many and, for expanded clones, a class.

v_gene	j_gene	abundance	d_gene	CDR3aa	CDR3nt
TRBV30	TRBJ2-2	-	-	CAWSVVEGGELFF	TGTGCCTGGAGTGTAGTGGAGGGCGGGGAGCTGTTTTTT
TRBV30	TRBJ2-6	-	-	CAWRGASGANVLTF	TGTGCCTGGAGGGGGGCCTCTGGGGCCAACGTCCTGACTTTC
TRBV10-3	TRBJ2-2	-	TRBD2	CAISDAGVNGELFF	TGTGCCATCAGTGACGCGGGAGTTAACGGGGAGCTGTTTTTT
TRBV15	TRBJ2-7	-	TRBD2	CATSRESGVHNEQYF	TGTGCCACCAGCAGAGAGAGCGGGGTTCATAACGAGCAGTACTTC
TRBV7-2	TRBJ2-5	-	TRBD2	CASSLEMGLAGETQYF	TGTGCCAGCAGCTTAGAGATGGGACTAGCGGGAGAGACCCAGTACTTC
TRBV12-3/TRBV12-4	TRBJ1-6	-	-	CASSFVNSPLHF	TGTGCCAGCAGTTTCGTGAATTCACCCCTCCACTTT
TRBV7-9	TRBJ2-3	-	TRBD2	CASSLGGRDTDTQYF	TGTGCCAGCAGCCTCGGGGGGAGAGATACAGATACGCAGTATTTT
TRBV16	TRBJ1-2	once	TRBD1	CASSQSIGTAYGYTF	TGTGCCAGCAGCCAATCGATCGGGACAGCCTATGGCTACACCTTC
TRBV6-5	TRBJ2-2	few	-	CASSYSPGRGGELFF	TGTGCCAGCAGTTACTCCCCCGGGAGAGGCGGGGAGCTGTTTTTT
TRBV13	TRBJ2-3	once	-	CASSTRQEGDTDTQYF	TGTGCCAGCAGCACCCGACAGGAAGGAGACACAGATACGCAGTATTTT
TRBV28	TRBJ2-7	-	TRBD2	CASGPFLAGSYEQYF	TGTGCCAGCGGCCCTTTCCTAGCGGGGTCCTACGAGCAGTACTTC
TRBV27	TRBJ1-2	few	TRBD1	CASSPTGAYGYTF	TGTGCCAGCAGTCCTACAGGGGCCTATGGCTACACCTTC
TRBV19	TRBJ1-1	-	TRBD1	CASSESGTGATEAFF	TGTGCCAGTAGTGAATCCGGGACAGGGGCCACTGAAGCTTTCTTT
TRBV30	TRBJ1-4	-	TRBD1	CASTGQGREKLFF	TGTGCCTCTACGGGACAGGGGAGGGAAAAACTGTTTTTT
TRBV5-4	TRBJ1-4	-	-	CASSFLGGAAEKLFF	TGTGCCAGCAGCTTTCTTGGGGGGGCAGCTGAAAAACTGTTTTTT
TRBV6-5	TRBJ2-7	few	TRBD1	CASSLRDRSNEQYF	TGTGCCAGCAGCCTCCGGGACAGGTCCAACGAGCAGTACTTC
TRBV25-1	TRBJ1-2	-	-	CASLSGSPSAYGYTF	TGTGCCAGCCTAAGCGGCTCGCCGAGCGCCTATGGCTACACCTTC
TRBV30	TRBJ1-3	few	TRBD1	CACVGTGRGNTIYF	TGTGCCTGCGTCGGGACAGGGCGCGGAAACACCATATATTTT
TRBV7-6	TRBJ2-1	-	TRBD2	CASSLGGGSADEQFF	TGTGCCAGCAGCTTAGGGGGCGGGAGCGCGGATGAGCAGTTCTTC
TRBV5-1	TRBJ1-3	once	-	CASSSNTVTSGNTIYF	TGCGCCAGCAGCTCGAACACAGTTACGTCTGGAAACACCATATATTTT
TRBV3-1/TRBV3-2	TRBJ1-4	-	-	CASSLRGQNEKLFF	TGTGCCAGCAGCCTACGAGGGCAGAATGAAAAACTGTTTTTT
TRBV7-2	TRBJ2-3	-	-	CASSLGGALTTDTQYF	TGTGCCAGCAGCTTAGGCGGGGCCCTGACCACAGATACGCAGTATTTT
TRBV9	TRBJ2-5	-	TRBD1	CASSTLQGAMQETQYF	TGTGCCAGCAGCACCCTACAGGGGGCTATGCAAGAGACCCAGTACTTC
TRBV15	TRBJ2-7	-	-	CATSSLSGVSPSYEQYF	TGTGCCACCAGCAGCCTTTCAGGGGTCTCACCCTCCTACGAGCAGTACTTC
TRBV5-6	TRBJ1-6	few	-	CASSLRQSYNSPLHF	TGTGCCAGCAGCTTGCGACAGTCCTATAATTCACCCCTCCACTTT
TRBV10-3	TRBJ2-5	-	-	CAISESLGRETQYF	TGTGCCATCAGTGAGAGCCTAGGGAGAGAGACCCAGTACTTC
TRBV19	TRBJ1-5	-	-	CASSIRGQNQPQHF	TGTGCCAGTAGTATTAGGGGTCAGAATCAGCCCCAGCATTTT
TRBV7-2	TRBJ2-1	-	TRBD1	CASSLAGGDYNEQFF	TGTGCCAGCAGCTTAGCAGGGGGCGACTACAATGAGCAGTTCTTC
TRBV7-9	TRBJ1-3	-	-	CASRSAGSLSNTIYF	TGTGCCAGCCGCTCCGCCGGGAGCCTATCAAACACCATATATTTT
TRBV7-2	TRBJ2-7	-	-	CASSSRGGDVTYEQYF	TGTGCCAGCAGCTCCCGTGGCGGGGATGTCACCTACGAGCAGTACTTC
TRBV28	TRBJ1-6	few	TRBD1	CASTGTGSSYNSPLHF	TGTGCCAGCACCGGGACAGGGAGCTCCTATAATTCACCCCTCCACTTT
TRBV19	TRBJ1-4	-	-	CAINAGRRLGGEKLFF	TGTGCCATCAACGCCGGGAGGCGGCTGGGTGGTGAAAAACTGTTTTTT
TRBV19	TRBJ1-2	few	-	CASSPRRRGDYGYTF	TGTGCCAGTAGTCCCAGGAGGCGGGGGGACTATGGCTACACCTTC
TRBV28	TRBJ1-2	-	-	CASGRNYGYTF	TGTGCCAGCGGGCGAAACTATGGCTACACCTTC
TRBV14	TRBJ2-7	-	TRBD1	CASSQEATGQGYEQYF	TGTGCCAGCAGCCAAGAAGCGACGGGACAGGGGTACGAGCAGTACTTC
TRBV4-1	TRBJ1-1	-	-	CASSRNRDTGDTEAFF	TGCGCCAGCAGCCGAAACAGGGATACTGGGGACACTGAAGCTTTCTTT
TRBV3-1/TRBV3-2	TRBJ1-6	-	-	CASSGDNHARSLHF	TGTGCCAGCAGCGGGGACAATCACGCAAGATCCCTCCACTTT
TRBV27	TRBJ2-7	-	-	CASRSSLSYEQYF	TGTGCCAGTCGGAGCTCCTTGTCCTACGAGCAGTACTTC
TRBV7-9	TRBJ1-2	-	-	CASSREVAYKLNYGYTF	TGTGCCAGCAGCCGAGAGGTTGCTTACAAGCTCAACTATGGCTACACCTTC
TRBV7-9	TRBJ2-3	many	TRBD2	CASSLPSGNTDTQYF	TGTGCCAGCAGCTTACCTAGCGGGAACACAGATACGCAGTATTTT
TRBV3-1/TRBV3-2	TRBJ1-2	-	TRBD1	CASSLIGTGYYGYTF	TGTGCCAGCAGCCTAATCGGGACAGGGTACTATGGCTACACCTTC
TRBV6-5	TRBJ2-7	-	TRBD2	CASSTSGSSYEQYF	TGTGCCAGCAGTACTAGCGGAAGCTCCTACGAGCAGTACTTC
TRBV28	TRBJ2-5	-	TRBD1	CASSGGTGVRVWKETQYF	TGTGCCAGCAGTGGGGGGACAGGGGTGAGGGTATGGAAAGAGACCCAGTACTTC
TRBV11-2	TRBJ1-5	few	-	CASSFGGDQPQHF	TGTGCCAGCAGCTTCGGGGGAGATCAGCCCCAGCATTTT
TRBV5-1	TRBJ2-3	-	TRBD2	CASSLGLAGVVTDTQYF	TGCGCCAGCAGCTTGGGACTAGCGGGGGTCGTCACAGATACGCAGTATTTT
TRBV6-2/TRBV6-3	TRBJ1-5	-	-	CASSYFGGASPQHF	TGTGCCAGCAGTTATTTCGGAGGGGCTTCGCCCCAGCATTTT
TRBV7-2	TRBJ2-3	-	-	CASRRRWRGTTSRTDTQYF	TGTGCCAGCAGGAGAAGGTGGCGGGGAACAACCAGCCGCACAGATACGCAGTATTTT
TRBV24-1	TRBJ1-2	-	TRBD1	CATSDKNGQGLGYGYTF	TGTGCCACCAGTGACAAAAATGGACAGGGGCTGGGCTATGGCTACACCTTC
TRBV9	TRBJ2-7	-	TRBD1	CASSPGTGEQYF	TGTGCCAGCAGCCCCGGGACAGGCGAGCAGTACTTC
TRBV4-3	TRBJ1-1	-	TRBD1	CASSQLSTGRTEAFF	TGCGCCAGCAGCCAATTGTCGACAGGGCGGACTGAAGCTTTCTTT
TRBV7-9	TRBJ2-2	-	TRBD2	CASNLAGPNTGELFF	TGTGCCAGCAACTTAGCGGGGCCGAACACCGGGGAGCTGTTTTTT
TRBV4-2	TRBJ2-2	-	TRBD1	CASSQDRGPNTGELFF	TGTGCCAGCAGCCAGGACAGGGGGCCGAACACCGGGGAGCTGTTTTTT
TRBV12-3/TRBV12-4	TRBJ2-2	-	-	CASSFLSTGELFF	TGTGCCAGCAGTTTCTTGTCCACCGGGGAGCTGTTTTTT
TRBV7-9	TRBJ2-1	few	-	CASSLTTGLHEQFF	TGTGCCAGCAGCTTAACCACAGGGTTGCATGAGCAGTTCTTC
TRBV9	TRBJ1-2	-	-	CASTAGYGYTF	TGTGCCAGCACCGCGGGCTATGGCTACACCTTC